The clone carrying this TCR beta chain was picked up one time. This record belongs to a study of blood T cell repertoires in COVID-19. Study at large: Some COVID-19 samples were acute and others convalescent; all came from the United States, Italy and Spain. Nucleic acid was either cDNA or gDNA, and it came from T cells, B-cell-depleted T cells, or PBMCs.

Germline-derived CDR1 and CDR2 are LNHDA and SQIVND (reference sequence). The length of the CDR3 is 15 residues. V was clipped by 4 bases and J by 5 bases, with 17 bases between them. Original handling: Reference gene primers were amplified, and this amplification served to estimate nucleated cell counts. Assay: immunoSEQ multiplex PCR; the TCRdb copy retains only in-frame clones and omits some. The V and J calls and clone size come from that table; D and trimming were worked out from the DNA. The top ten clones hold 10% of a sample with 200,000 to 250,000 clones, approximately 80% of them seen once.

What was sequenced was peripheral blood. The sequence came from a woman older than 75 with acute or convalescent COVID-19. The gene calls are TRBV19 and TRBJ2-5; D gene uncertain. In DNA form, the CDR3 reads TGTGCCAGTAGTACCCCGGGTTCCCCTCGGGAGACCCAGTACTTC. Translated: CASSTPGSPRETQYF. The full variable domain, completed using reference TRBV19 and TRBJ2-5, is DGGITQSPKYLFRKEGQNVTLSCEQNLNHDAMYWYRQDPGQGLRLIYYSQIVNDFQKGDIAEGYSVSREKKESFPLTVTSAQKNPTAFYLCASSTPGSPRETQYFGPGTRLLVL.